This T cell receptor beta chain was recorded in a study of blood T cell repertoires in COVID-19. Study overall: COVID-19 samples from acute and convalescent phases originated in the United States, Italy and Spain.

The CDR3 sequence is 14 residues long. Germline CDR1 is SGHAT and CDR2 is FQNNGV. The ends lost 6 bases at V and 6 bases at J; junction bases unmatched: 6. Repertoires were generated with immunoSEQ multiplex PCR, while TCRdb's copy carries only in-frame clones and drops some. Of 250,000 to 300,000 clones listed, roughly 87% are singletons. The chain employs TRBV11-2 and TRBJ2-7; 12 positions agree with TRBD2. The material sequenced was peripheral blood. This sequence originates from a woman in her forties or fifties who had recovered from COVID-19. The CDR3 DNA reads TGTGCCAGCAGGCCTAGCGGGAGGGCTATCGAGCAGTACTTC. This translates into CASRPSGRAIEQYF.